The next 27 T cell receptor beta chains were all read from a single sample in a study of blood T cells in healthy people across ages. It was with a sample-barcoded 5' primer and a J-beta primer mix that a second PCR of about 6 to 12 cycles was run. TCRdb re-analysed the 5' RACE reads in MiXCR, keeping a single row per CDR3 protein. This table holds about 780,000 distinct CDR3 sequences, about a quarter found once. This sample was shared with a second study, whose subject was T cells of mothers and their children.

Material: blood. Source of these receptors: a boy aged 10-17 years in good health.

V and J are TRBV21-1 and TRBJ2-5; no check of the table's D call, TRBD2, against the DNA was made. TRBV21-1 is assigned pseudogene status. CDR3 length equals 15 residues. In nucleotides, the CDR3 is TGTGCCGGGACTAGCGGGGTCCCCGAGGGAGAGACCCAGTACTTC. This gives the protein CAGTSGVPEGETQYF.

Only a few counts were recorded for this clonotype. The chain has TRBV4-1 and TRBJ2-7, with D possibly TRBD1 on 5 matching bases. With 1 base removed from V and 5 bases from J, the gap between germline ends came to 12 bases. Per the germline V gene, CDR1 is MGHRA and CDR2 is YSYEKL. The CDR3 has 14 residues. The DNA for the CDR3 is TGCGCCAGCAGCCAAGTCCAGGGATCGGACGAGCAGTACTTC. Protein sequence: CASSQVQGSDEQYF.

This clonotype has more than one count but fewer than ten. CDR3 sequence: CSAGSSGDEQFF. CDR3 nucleotide sequence: TGCAGTGCTGGGTCCAGCGGGGATGAGCAGTTCTTC. The rearrangement links TRBV20-1 to TRBJ2-1; 7 nucleotides line up with TRBD2. From germline, CDR1 is DFQATT and CDR2 SNEGSKA (reference sequence). V dropped 5 bases and J dropped 8; count of bases not matched to a gene: 6. The CDR3 loop spans 12 amino acids.

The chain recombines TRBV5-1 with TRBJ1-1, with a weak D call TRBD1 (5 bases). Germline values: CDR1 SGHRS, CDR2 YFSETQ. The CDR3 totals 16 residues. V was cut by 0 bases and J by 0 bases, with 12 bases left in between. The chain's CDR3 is CASSLAADSMNTEAFF. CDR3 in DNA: TGCGCCAGCAGCTTGGCCGCCGACAGTATGAACACTGAAGCTTTCTTT.

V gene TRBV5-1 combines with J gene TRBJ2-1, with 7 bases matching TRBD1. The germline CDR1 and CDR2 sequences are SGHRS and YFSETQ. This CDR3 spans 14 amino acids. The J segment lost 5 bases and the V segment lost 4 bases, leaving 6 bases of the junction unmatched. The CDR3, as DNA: TGCGCCAGCAGCCCCCCGACAGGGCACAATGAGCAGTTCTTC. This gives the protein CASSPPTGHNEQFF.

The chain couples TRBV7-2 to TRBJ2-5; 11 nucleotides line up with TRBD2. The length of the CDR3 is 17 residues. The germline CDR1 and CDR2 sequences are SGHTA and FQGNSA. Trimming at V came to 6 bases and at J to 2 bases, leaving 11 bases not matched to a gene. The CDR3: CASRRVAGGLGQETQYF. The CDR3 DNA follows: TGTGCCAGCAGGAGAGTAGCGGGGGGGTTGGGGCAAGAGACCCAGTACTTC.

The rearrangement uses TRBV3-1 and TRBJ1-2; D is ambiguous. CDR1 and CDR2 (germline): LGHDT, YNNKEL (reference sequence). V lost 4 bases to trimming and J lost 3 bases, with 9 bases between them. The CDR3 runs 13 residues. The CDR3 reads CASSPTRYYGYTF. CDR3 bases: TGTGCCAGCAGCCCCACCCGGTACTATGGCTACACCTTC.

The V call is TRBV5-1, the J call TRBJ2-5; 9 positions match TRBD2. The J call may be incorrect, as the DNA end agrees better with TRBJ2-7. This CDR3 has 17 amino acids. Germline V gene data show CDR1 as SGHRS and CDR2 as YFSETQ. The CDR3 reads CASSLRQRGVRPYEQYF. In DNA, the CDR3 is TGCGCCAGCAGCCTGAGACAGCGGGGGGTCCGTCCCTACGAGCAGTACTTC.

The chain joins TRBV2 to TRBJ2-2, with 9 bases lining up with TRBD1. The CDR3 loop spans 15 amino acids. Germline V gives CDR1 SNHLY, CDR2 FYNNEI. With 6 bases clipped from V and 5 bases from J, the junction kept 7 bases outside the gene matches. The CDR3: CASRTDRGGTGELFF. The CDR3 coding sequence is TGTGCCAGCAGGACCGACAGGGGGGGGACCGGGGAGCTGTTTTTT.

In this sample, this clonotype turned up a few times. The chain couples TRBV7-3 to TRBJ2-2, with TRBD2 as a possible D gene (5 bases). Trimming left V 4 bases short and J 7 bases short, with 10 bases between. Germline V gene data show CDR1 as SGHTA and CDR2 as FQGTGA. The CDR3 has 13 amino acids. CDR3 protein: CASSYSAGGELFF. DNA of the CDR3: TGTGCCAGCAGCTATAGTGCGGGCGGGGAGCTGTTTTTT.

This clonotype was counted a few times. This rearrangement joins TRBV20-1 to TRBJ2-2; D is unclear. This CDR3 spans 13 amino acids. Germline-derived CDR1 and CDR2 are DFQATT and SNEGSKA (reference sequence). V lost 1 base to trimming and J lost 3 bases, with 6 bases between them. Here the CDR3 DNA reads TGCAGTGCTAGAGTAGAATACACCGGGGAGCTGTTTTTT. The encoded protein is CSARVEYTGELFF.

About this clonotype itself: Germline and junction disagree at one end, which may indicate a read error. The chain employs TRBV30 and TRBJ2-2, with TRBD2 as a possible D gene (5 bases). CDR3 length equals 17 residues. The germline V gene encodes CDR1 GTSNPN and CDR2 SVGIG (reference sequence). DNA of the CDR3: TGTGCCTGGAGTGTACGACTGGGGTCCGCTGACACCGGGGAGCCGTTTTTT. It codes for CAWSVRLGSADTGEPFF.

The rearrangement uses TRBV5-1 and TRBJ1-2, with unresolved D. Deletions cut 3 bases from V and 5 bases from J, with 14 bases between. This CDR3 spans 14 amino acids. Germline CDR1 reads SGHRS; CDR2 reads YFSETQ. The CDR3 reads CASSSMGSGYGYTF. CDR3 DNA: TGCGCCAGCAGCTCCATGGGCAGCGGGTATGGCTACACCTTC.

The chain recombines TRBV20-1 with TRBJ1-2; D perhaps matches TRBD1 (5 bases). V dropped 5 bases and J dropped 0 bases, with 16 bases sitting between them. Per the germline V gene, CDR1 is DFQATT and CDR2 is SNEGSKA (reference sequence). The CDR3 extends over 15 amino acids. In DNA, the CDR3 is TGCAGTGCTGAGGGGCAGTCCTTTACTAACTATGGCTACACCTTC. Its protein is CSAEGQSFTNYGYTF.

This CDR3 reads CSGQTNTEAFF. As DNA, the CDR3 is TGCAGCGGTCAAACGAACACTGAAGCTTTCTTT. V and J are TRBV29-1 and TRBJ1-1; D remains unclear. The CDR3 consists of 11 residues. V was clipped by 7 bases and J by 1 base, with 7 bases between them. Germline V lookup: CDR1 SQVTM, CDR2 ANQGSEA.

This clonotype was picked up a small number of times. CDR3 sequence reads: CASRPRQGYLNTEAFF. As DNA, the CDR3 is TGTGCCAGCAGGCCACGACAGGGGTATCTGAACACTGAAGCTTTCTTT. J is TRBJ1-1 and V is TRBV13; 8 nucleotides match TRBD1. The CDR3 consists of 16 residues. CDR1 is PRHDT, CDR2 FYEKMQ, per germline (reference sequence). V trimming: 6 bases; J trimming: 0 bases; junction bases outside the gene matches: 9.

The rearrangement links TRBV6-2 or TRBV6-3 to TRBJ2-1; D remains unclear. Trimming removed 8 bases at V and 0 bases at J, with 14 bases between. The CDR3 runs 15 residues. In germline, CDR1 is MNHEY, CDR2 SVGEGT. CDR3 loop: CASGLGSYSYNEQFF. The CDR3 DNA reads TGTGCCAGCGGCCTGGGAAGCTACTCCTACAATGAGCAGTTCTTC.

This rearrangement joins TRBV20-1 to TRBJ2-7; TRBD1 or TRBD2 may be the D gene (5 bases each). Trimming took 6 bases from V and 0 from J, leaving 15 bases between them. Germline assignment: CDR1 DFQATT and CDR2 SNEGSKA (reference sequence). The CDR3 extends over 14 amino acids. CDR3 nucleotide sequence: TGCAGTGCCCCAGGGAGAACTCTCTCCTACGAGCAGTACTTC. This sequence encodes CSAPGRTLSYEQYF.

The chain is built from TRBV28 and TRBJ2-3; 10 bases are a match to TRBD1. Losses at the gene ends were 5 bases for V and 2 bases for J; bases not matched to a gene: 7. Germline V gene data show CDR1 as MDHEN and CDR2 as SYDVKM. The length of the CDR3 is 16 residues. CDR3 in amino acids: CASSPWDRGFTDTQYF. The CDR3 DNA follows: TGTGCCAGCAGTCCCTGGGACAGGGGATTCACAGATACGCAGTATTTT.

The CDR3 spells CASSESYRGGRETQYF. Written as DNA, the CDR3 is TGCGCCAGCAGTGAATCGTACAGGGGAGGGAGAGAGACCCAGTACTTC. The V and J genes are TRBV10-2 and TRBJ2-5; tentatively, D is TRBD1 or TRBD2 (7 bases each). The CDR3 has 16 amino acids. Trimming removed 3 bases from V and 4 bases from J, with 18 bases in between. From germline, CDR1 is WSHSY and CDR2 SAAADI.

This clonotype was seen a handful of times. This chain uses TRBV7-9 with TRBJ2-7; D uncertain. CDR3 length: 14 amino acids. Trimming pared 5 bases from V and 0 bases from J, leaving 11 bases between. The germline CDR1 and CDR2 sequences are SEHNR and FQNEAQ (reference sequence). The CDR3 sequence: CASSPPYSSYEQYF. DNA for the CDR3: TGTGCCAGCAGCCCCCCTTATAGCTCCTACGAGCAGTACTTC.

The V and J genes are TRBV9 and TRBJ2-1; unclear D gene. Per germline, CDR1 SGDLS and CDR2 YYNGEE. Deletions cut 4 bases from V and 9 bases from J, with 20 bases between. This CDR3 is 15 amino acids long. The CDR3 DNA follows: TGTGCCAGCAGCTCCCCAGGTTCGGGTCGAGGTGAGCAGTTCTTC. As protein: CASSSPGSGRGEQFF.

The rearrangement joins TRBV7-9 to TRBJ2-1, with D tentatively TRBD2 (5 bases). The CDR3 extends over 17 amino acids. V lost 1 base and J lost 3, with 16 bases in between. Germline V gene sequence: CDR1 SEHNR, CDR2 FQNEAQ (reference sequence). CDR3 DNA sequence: TGTGCCAGCAGCTTAGGCGGGCGCGGGTTGAGCTACAATGAGCAGTTCTTC. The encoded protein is CASSLGGRGLSYNEQFF.

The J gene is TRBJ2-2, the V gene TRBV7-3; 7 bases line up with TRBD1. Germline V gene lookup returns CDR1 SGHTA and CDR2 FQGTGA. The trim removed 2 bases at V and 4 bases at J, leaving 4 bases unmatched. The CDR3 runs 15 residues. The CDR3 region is CASSLGQVFTGELFF. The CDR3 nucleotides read TGTGCCAGCAGCTTAGGACAGGTGTTCACCGGGGAGCTGTTTTTT.

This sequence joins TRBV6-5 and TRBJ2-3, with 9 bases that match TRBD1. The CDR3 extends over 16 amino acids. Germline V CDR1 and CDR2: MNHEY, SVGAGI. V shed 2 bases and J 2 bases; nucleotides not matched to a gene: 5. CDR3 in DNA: TGTGCCAGCAGTTACCTGGGACAGGGAATCACAGATACGCAGTATTTT. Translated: CASSYLGQGITDTQYF.

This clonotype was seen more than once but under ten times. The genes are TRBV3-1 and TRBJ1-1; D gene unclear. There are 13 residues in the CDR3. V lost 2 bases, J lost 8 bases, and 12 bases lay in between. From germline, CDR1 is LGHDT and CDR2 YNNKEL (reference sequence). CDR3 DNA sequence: TGTGCCAGCAGCCAATCCAAGTACGGGGAAGCTTTCTTT. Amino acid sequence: CASSQSKYGEAFF.

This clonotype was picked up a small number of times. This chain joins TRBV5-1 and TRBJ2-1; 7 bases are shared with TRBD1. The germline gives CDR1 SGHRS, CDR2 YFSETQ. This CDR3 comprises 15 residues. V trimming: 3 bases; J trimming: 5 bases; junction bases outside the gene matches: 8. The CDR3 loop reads CASSSRQGIDNEQFF. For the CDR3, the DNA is TGCGCCAGCAGCTCACGACAGGGTATTGACAATGAGCAGTTCTTC.